The entry below gives a single TCR beta chain sequence along with its context. CDR1 is MNHEY, CDR2 SMNVEV, per germline (reference sequence). CDR3 size: 16 residues. Trimming took 7 bases from V and 5 from J, leaving 20 bases between them. This sample is drawn from a study of blood T cell repertoires in COVID-19. Overall study context: Collection of acute and convalescent COVID-19 samples took place in the United States, Italy and Spain.

The table came from immunoSEQ multiplex PCR; TCRdb's copy has only in-frame clones and leaves some out. The top ten hold about 2.2% of the sample, which has approximately 290,000 clones, more than 85% seen once. The receptor comes from a woman in her twenties or thirties with COVID-19, enrolled during active disease. V is TRBV27 and J is TRBJ2-2, with D perhaps matching TRBD1 (6 bases). Sequencing input: peripheral blood. In DNA form, the CDR3 reads TGTGCCAGCACAGTTTCTTCAACAGGGAGTACCGGGGAGCTGTTTTTT. It encodes CASTVSSTGSTGELFF.